This TCR beta chain was sequenced in a study of control samples from healthy donors and cancer patients. Method: immunoSEQ multiplex PCR; TCRdb's copy keeps in-frame clones and lacks some. In total, the table holds approximately 190,000 clones. Germline CDR1 reads SEHNR; CDR2 reads FQNEAQ (reference sequence). The CDR3 is 14 residues long. Trimming cost V 2 bases and J 6 bases; bases outside gene matches: 3. Sequencing used blood. The V and J genes are TRBV7-9 and TRBJ1-2, with 10 bases lining up with TRBD1. The source of this sequence is a woman under 40 in good health. The CDR3 region has the DNA TGTGCCAGCAGCTTACTTGGACAGGGGGATGGCTACACCTTC. Its protein product is CASSLLGQGDGYTF.